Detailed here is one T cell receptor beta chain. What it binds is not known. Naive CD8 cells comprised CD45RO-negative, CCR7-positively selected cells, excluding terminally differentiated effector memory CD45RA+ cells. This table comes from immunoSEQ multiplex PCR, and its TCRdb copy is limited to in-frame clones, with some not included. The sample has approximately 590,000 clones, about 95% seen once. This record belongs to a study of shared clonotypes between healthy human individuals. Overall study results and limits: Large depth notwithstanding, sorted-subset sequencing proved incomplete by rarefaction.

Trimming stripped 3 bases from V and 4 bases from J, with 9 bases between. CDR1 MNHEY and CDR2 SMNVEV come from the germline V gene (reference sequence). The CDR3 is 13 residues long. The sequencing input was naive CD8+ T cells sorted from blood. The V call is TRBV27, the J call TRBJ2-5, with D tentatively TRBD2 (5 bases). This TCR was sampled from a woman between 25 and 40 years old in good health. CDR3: CASSFLARETQYF. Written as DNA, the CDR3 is TGTGCCAGCAGTTTCCTAGCTCGAGAGACCCAGTACTTC.